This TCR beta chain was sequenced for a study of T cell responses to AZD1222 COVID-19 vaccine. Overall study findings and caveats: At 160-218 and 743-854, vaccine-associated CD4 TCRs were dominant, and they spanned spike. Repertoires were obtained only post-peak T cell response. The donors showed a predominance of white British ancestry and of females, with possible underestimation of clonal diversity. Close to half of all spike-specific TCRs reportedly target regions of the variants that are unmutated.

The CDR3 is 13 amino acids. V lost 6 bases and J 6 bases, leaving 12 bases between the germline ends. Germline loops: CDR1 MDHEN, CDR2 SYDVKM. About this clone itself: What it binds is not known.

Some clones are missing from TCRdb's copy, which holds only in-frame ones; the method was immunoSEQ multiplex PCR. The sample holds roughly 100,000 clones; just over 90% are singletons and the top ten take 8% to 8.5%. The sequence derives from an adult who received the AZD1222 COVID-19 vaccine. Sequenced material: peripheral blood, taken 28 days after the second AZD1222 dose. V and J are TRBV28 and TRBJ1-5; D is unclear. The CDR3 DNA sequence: TGTGCCAGCAGGACGATTGTTGGTCAGCCCCAGCATTTT. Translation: CASRTIVGQPQHF.